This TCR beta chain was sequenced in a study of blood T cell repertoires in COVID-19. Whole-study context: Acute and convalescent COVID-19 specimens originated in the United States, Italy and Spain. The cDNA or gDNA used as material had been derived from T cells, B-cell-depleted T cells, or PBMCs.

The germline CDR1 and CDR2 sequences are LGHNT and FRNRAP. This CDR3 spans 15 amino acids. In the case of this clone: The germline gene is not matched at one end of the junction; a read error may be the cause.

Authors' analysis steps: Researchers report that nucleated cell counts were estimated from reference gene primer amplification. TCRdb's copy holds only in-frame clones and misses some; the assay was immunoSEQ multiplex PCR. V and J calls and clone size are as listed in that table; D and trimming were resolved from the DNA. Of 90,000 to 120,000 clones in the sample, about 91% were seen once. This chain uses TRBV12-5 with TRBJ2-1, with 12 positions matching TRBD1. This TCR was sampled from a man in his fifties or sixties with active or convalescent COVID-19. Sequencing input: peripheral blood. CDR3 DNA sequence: TGTGCTAGTGGTTGGGGACAGGGGGCCTACATTGAGCAGTTCTTC. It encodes CASGWGQGAYIEQFF.